This record looks at one T cell receptor (beta chain) sequence and its context. The V gene's germline CDR1 is MNHEY and CDR2 SMNVEV (reference sequence). The V end lost 0 bases, the J end lost 3 bases, and 9 bases lay between the germline ends. The CDR3 is 14 residues long. The sample comes from a study of control samples from healthy donors and cancer patients. Produced via immunoSEQ multiplex PCR; TCRdb's table is partial and in-frame only. This table holds fewer than 200,000 clones, approximately 92% found once. The V gene is TRBV27, the J gene TRBJ2-7; the D is unclear. The sample taken for sequencing was blood. The sequence derives from a woman aged 55-75 years in good health. This chain's CDR3 is CASSLSGQSYEQYF. The CDR3 nucleotides read TGTGCCAGCAGTTTATCTGGGCAGAGCTACGAGCAGTACTTC.